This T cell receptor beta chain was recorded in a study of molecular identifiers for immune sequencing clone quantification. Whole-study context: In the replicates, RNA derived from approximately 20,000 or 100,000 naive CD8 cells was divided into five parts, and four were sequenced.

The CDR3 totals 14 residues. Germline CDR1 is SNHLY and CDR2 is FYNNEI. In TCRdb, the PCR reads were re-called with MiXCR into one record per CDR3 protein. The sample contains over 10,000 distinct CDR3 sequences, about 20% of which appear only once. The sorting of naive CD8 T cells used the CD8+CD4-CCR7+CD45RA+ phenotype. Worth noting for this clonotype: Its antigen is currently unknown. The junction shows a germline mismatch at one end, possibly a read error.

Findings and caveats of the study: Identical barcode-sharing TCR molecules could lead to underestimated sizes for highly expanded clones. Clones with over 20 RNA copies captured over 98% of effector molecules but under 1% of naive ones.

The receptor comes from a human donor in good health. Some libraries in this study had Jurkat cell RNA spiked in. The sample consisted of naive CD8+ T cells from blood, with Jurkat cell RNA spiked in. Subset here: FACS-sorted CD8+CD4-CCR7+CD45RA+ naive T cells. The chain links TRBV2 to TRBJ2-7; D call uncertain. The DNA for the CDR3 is TGTGCCAGCAGTGTACAGCCATCACCCTACGAGCAATACTTC. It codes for CASSVQPSPYEQYF.